This entry lists 31 T cell receptor beta chains sequenced from one sample in a study of regulatory T cells in long-lasting Graves disease. According to the study, TCR beta libraries were built with iRepertoire HTBI primers and CDR3-region Arm-PCR. TCRdb used MiXCR to reprocess the multiplex PCR reads, holding one entry per CDR3 protein. The sample includes about 430,000 distinct CDR3 sequences, approximately 16% of them seen just once. Specified time point: newly diagnosed GD, antithyroid drugs for less than 3 months. TCR sequences were obtained from RNA taken from PBMCs. This sample also belongs to another study, concerning T cells in Graves' hyperthyroidism and ophthalmopathy.

Sequences were derived from peripheral blood mononuclear cells (PBMCs), sampled at new diagnosis, from a patient treated with antithyroid drugs. The receptor set was obtained from a woman between 40 and 55 years old with Graves disease.

The J gene is TRBJ1-2, the V gene TRBV13; tentatively, D is TRBD1 (6 bases). Trimming took 4 bases from V and 3 from J, leaving 24 bases between them. The CDR3 has 18 residues. Germline CDR1 is PRHDT and CDR2 is FYEKMQ (reference sequence). CDR3 residues: CASSSRGRGLEPYYGYTF. The CDR3 nucleotides read TGTGCCAGCAGCTCCCGGGGGCGCGGCTTGGAGCCCTACTATGGCTACACCTTC.

This clonotype has at least ten counts. The chain uses TRBV5-1 and TRBJ1-2; no clear D gene. The germline gives CDR1 SGHRS, CDR2 YFSETQ. V shed 4 bases and J shed 3 bases, with 7 bases lying between them. This CDR3 comprises 12 residues. The CDR3 DNA sequence: TGCGCCAGCAGCCCCGGTGACTATGGCTACACCTTC. Its translation: CASSPGDYGYTF.

The chain links TRBV19 to TRBJ2-2; D possibly corresponds to TRBD2 (5 bases). The CDR3 totals 17 residues. V lost 1 base, J lost 4 bases, and 16 bases lay in between. Germline V gives CDR1 LNHDA, CDR2 SQIVND (reference sequence). The CDR3: CASSIGLPSSVTGELFF. Here the CDR3 DNA reads TGTGCCAGTAGTATAGGGCTTCCTAGCAGTGTCACCGGGGAGCTGTTTTTT.

This clonotype has a count of ten or more. Here the CDR3 reads CASSSHGTAGLLDTQYF. The CDR3 DNA reads TGTGCCAGCAGCTCCCACGGCACAGCGGGATTATTAGATACGCAGTATTTT. The V call is TRBV7-2, the J call TRBJ2-3; 7 positions agree with TRBD2. This CDR3 comprises 17 residues. CDR1 is SGHTA, CDR2 FQGNSA, per germline. V was pared by 4 bases and J by 5 bases, with 15 bases of the junction left unmatched. Full variable domain (outside the CDR3, taken from reference TRBV7-2 and TRBJ2-3): GAGVSQSPSNKVTEKGKDVELRCDPISGHTALYWYRQSLGQGLEFLIYFQGNSAPDKSGLPSDRFSAERTGGSVSTLTIQRTQQEDSAVYLCASSSHGTAGLLDTQYFGPGTRLTVL.

This clonotype was seen more than once but under ten times. The rearrangement joins TRBV5-1 to TRBJ1-1; 9 positions match TRBD1. The CDR3 covers 16 residues. Germline loops: CDR1 SGHRS, CDR2 YFSETQ. The trim removed 5 bases at V and 3 bases at J, leaving 11 bases unmatched. The CDR3 here is CASRPTGGALDTEAFF. The CDR3 DNA sequence: TGCGCCAGCAGACCCACAGGGGGCGCTTTGGACACTGAAGCTTTCTTT.

The chain is built from TRBV9 and TRBJ2-4, with D perhaps assigned TRBD1 or TRBD2 (5 bases each). Deletions cut 3 bases from V and 7 bases from J, with 11 bases between. Germline lookup yields CDR1 SGDLS and CDR2 YYNGEE. The CDR3 consists of 13 residues. The CDR3 sequence: CASSAGQFNIQYF. CDR3 bases: TGTGCCAGCAGCGCGGGGCAGTTCAACATTCAGTACTTC.

This clonotype was found many times. The gene calls are TRBV28 and TRBJ1-2; 9 positions agree with TRBD1. The CDR3 covers 17 residues. V was clipped by 5 bases and J by 3 bases; unmatched bases: 13. Germline V gene sequence: CDR1 MDHEN, CDR2 SYDVKM. CDR3 protein: CASSPIKGQGVDYGYTF. Here the CDR3 DNA reads TGTGCCAGCAGTCCCATCAAGGGACAGGGCGTTGACTATGGCTACACCTTC.

This chain joins TRBV5-5 and TRBJ2-1; D remains ambiguous. The CDR3 is 17 amino acids. Between the trimmed V and J ends, which lost 4 bases and 0 bases, there was a span of 17 bases. Germline V gene data show CDR1 as SGHKS and CDR2 as YYEKEE (reference sequence). CDR3 protein: CASSLSVWAPSYNEQFF. The CDR3 DNA reads as TGTGCCAGCAGCCTGAGTGTTTGGGCCCCCTCCTACAATGAGCAGTTCTTC.

This clonotype was counted ten times or more. This chain links TRBV28 with TRBJ1-5; 9 bases are a match to TRBD1. This CDR3 contains 18 residues. Trimming at V came to 2 bases and at J to 0 bases, leaving 8 bases not matched to a gene. CDR1 is MDHEN, CDR2 SYDVKM, per germline. In DNA, the CDR3 is TGTGCCAGCAGTTTACGGACAGGGGCCCTCAATAGCAATCAGCCCCAGCATTTT. Its translation is CASSLRTGALNSNQPQHF.

This chain joins TRBV6-5 and TRBJ2-1, with TRBD2 identical over 12 bases. The V segment lost 0 bases and the J segment 5 bases; nucleotides outside the gene matches: 5. Germline lookup yields CDR1 MNHEY and CDR2 SVGAGI. This CDR3 has 17 residues. The CDR3 here is CASSYSRLAGVHNEQFF. CDR3 nucleotides: TGTGCCAGCAGTTACTCGCGACTAGCGGGAGTTCACAATGAGCAGTTCTTC.

This clonotype was detected only a few times. The chain recombines TRBV4-1 with TRBJ2-1; D is perhaps TRBD2 (6 bases). The CDR3 loop spans 17 amino acids. V shed 4 bases and J shed 7 bases, with 23 bases lying between them. Germline V gene data show CDR1 as MGHRA and CDR2 as YSYEKL. CDR3 DNA sequence: TGCGCCAGCAGCCCCTATCCCCCGGGGGAGGTGGGGAATGAGCAGTTCTTC. Its translation: CASSPYPPGEVGNEQFF.

This clonotype was observed at least ten times. The genes are TRBV6-1 and TRBJ2-5, with D unresolved. Germline CDR1 and CDR2: MNHNS and SASEGT. The CDR3 is 11 amino acids. V was clipped by 5 bases and J by 5 bases, with 6 bases between them. For the CDR3, the DNA is TGTGCCAGCAGTCATACGGAGACCCAGTACTTC. Translated, it gives CASSHTETQYF.

The sample holds many counts of this clonotype. CDR3 sequence reads: CAWSVRRQAVAFF. The CDR3 DNA is TGTGCCTGGAGTGTACGTCGACAGGCGGTGGCTTTCTTT. The rearrangement joins TRBV30 to TRBJ1-1; a possible D gene is TRBD1 (6 bases). Germline V gene data show CDR1 as GTSNPN and CDR2 as SVGIG (reference sequence). V shed 0 bases and J shed 11 bases, with 16 bases lying between them. This CDR3 comprises 13 residues.

This chain uses TRBV6-1 with TRBJ1-5; D remains unclear. Trimming removed 1 base from V and 6 bases from J, with 7 bases in between. This CDR3 has 13 residues. Germline V CDR1 and CDR2: MNHNS, SASEGT. CDR3 region: CASSEVRVQPQHF. The CDR3 nucleotides are TGTGCCAGCAGTGAAGTCCGGGTTCAGCCCCAGCATTTT.

On this clonotype: A read error is possible here, since a much larger clone lies one base away. CDR3 in amino acids: CAISTQGIGELFF. The CDR3 DNA is TGTGCCATTAGTACCCAGGGAATCGGGGAGCTGTTTTTT. The chain is built from TRBV19 and TRBJ2-2, with D perhaps TRBD1 (5 bases). This CDR3 has 13 residues. Germline lookup yields CDR1 LNHDA and CDR2 SQIVND (reference sequence).

Notes on this clonotype: This sequence is one base from a far larger clone and is likely a read error. The J gene is TRBJ2-7, the V gene TRBV11-2; 11 bases align to TRBD2. The CDR3 loop spans 13 amino acids. J gave up 3 bases and V 6 bases, and 1 base lay outside the gene matches. The germline V gene has CDR1 SGHAT and CDR2 FQNNGV. For the CDR3, the DNA is TGTGCCAGCAGGACTAGCGGGATCTACGAGCAGTACTTC. Protein: CASRTSGIYEQYF.

Many counts were recorded for this clonotype. The chain uses TRBV12-3 or TRBV12-4 and TRBJ1-1; D is ambiguous. V dropped 8 bases and J dropped 6 bases, with 13 bases sitting between them. The CDR3 totals 12 residues. In DNA, the CDR3 is TGTGCCAGCGAAGCTCGGCGTCCTGAAGCTTTCTTT. It is translated as CASEARRPEAFF.

This clonotype occurred a few times. The chain carries TRBV28 and TRBJ1-2, with D unresolved. This CDR3 contains 14 residues. The germline V gene encodes CDR1 MDHEN and CDR2 SYDVKM. The V end was cut by 4 bases, the J end by 5 bases, with 14 bases between. The CDR3 nucleotides are TGTGCCAGCAGTTCTCCCGGGGTGAGGTATGGCTACACCTTC. Translated, it gives CASSSPGVRYGYTF.

This clonotype was counted ten times or more. The junction and the germline gene differ at one end; a read error may be behind it. The chain employs TRBV5-7 and TRBJ2-1; TRBD2 matches 9 bases. TRBV5-7 is annotated as an ORF whose role is uncertain. The CDR3 sequence is 15 residues long. The CDR3 is CASSLNSGSYDEQFF. The CDR3 DNA is TGTGCCAGCAGCTTAAATAGCGGGAGCTACGATGAGCAGTTCTTC.

This clonotype appeared many times. The V and J genes are TRBV28 and TRBJ2-2; 14 bases agree with TRBD2. The J segment lost 4 bases and the V segment lost 7 bases, leaving 14 bases of the junction unmatched. The CDR3 is 19 amino acids. CDR1 and CDR2 (germline): MDHEN, SYDVKM. CDR3 in amino acids: CASTSPPGTSGSVTGELFF. For the CDR3, the DNA is TGTGCCAGCACCTCCCCGCCCGGGACTAGCGGGAGTGTCACCGGGGAGCTGTTTTTT.

The table lists this clonotype with many counts. The rearrangement uses TRBV7-9 and TRBJ2-1, with D possibly being TRBD2 (6 bases). Germline CDR1 reads SEHNR; CDR2 reads FQNEAQ (reference sequence). The ends were cut back, 5 bases at V and 8 bases at J, with 19 bases in the middle. There are 15 residues in the CDR3. The CDR3: CASSPPRGKFYEQFF. The DNA of the CDR3 is TGTGCCAGCAGCCCCCCTCGCGGGAAATTTTATGAGCAGTTCTTC.

In its sample, this clonotype was seen a few times. The J gene is TRBJ2-1, the V gene TRBV11-3, with TRBD2 as a possible D gene (6 bases). The CDR3 consists of 14 residues. CDR1 and CDR2 from the germline V gene are SGHNT and YENEEA. Trimming stripped 3 bases from V and 9 bases from J, with 15 bases between. The CDR3 loop reads CASSLRGNEREQFF. For the CDR3, the DNA is TGTGCCAGCAGCTTGCGCGGGAACGAGCGTGAGCAGTTCTTC.

This clonotype occurred many times. The CDR3 bases are TGTGCCAGCACATCTGGGGAGACCCAGTACTTC. Residues: CASTSGETQYF. The rearrangement links TRBV28 to TRBJ2-5; unclear D gene. Germline-derived CDR1 and CDR2 are MDHEN and SYDVKM. This CDR3 is built from 11 residues. Trimming cost V 7 bases and J 5 bases, with 8 bases left between them.

The sample holds many counts of this clonotype. V usage is TRBV7-2 and J usage is TRBJ1-1; the D gene is possibly TRBD1 (5 bases). V lost 1 base to trimming and J lost 8 bases, with 11 bases between them. CDR3 size: 13 residues. Germline values: CDR1 SGHTA, CDR2 FQGNSA. The CDR3: CASSLVREAEAFF. The CDR3 DNA is TGTGCCAGCAGCTTAGTCAGGGAAGCCGAAGCTTTCTTT.

This clonotype was seen many times. The chain combines TRBV28 with TRBJ2-7; maybe TRBD2 (5 bases). Trimming shortened V by 10 bases and J by 5 bases, and 21 bases separated the two germline ends. The CDR3 is 14 amino acids. Germline CDR1 and CDR2: MDHEN and SYDVKM. DNA of the CDR3: TGTGCCACTAATGCGGACCCAAAGAGGGACGAGCAGTACTTC. This gives the protein CATNADPKRDEQYF.

This clonotype was seen many times. The chain is built from TRBV28 and TRBJ2-3, with D possibly matching TRBD2 (5 bases). Germline-derived CDR1 and CDR2 are MDHEN and SYDVKM. V was trimmed by 2 bases and J by 2 bases, leaving 8 bases between them. CDR3 length: 14 amino acids. In nucleotides, the CDR3 is TGTGCCAGCAGTTTAGCGGGCTTCACAGATACGCAGTATTTT. Its protein product is CASSLAGFTDTQYF.

There are many counts of this clonotype. The gene calls are TRBV11-1 and TRBJ2-7; 7 nucleotides match TRBD1. The V segment lost 3 bases and the J segment 3 bases; nucleotides outside the gene matches: 5. The CDR3 consists of 14 residues. The germline V gene encodes CDR1 SGHAT and CDR2 FQDESV (reference sequence). The CDR3 DNA sequence: TGTGCCAGCAGCTTGAGGGACAGACTCTACGAGCAGTACTTC. Protein sequence: CASSLRDRLYEQYF.

This clonotype has more than one count but fewer than ten. V usage is TRBV27 and J usage is TRBJ2-5; TRBD2 aligns across 9 bases. J gave up 5 bases and V 6 bases, and 10 bases lay outside the gene matches. This CDR3 is built from 15 residues. The germline V gene has CDR1 MNHEY and CDR2 SMNVEV (reference sequence). CDR3 loop: CASRVLAGPWETQYF. The CDR3 coding sequence is TGTGCCAGCAGGGTACTAGCGGGTCCGTGGGAGACCCAGTACTTC.

This clonotype came up many times. This chain joins TRBV11-3 and TRBJ2-1; the D gene could be TRBD1 or TRBD2 (6 bases each). Germline CDR1 and CDR2: SGHNT and YENEEA. V dropped 0 bases and J dropped 8 bases, with 11 bases sitting between them. CDR3 size: 14 residues. CDR3 protein: CASSLDPGEDEQFF. The CDR3 DNA is TGTGCCAGCAGCTTAGATCCAGGGGAGGATGAGCAGTTCTTC.

The sample holds many counts of this clonotype. The chain combines TRBV2 with TRBJ2-1; 9 bases align to TRBD1. Germline assignment: CDR1 SNHLY and CDR2 FYNNEI. The CDR3 covers 15 residues. Germline trimming cut 4 bases from V and 3 bases from J; bases unmatched to any gene: 4. CDR3 coding DNA: TGTGCCAGCAGTGCCGGGACAGGGCTCTACAATGAGCAGTTCTTC. This gives the protein CASSAGTGLYNEQFF.

This clonotype was seen a few times. V gene TRBV6-2 or TRBV6-3 combines with J gene TRBJ2-7, with TRBD1 matching 9 bases. The CDR3 is 14 amino acids. Looked up from germline, CDR1 is MNHEY and CDR2 is SVGEGT. Trimming cost V 5 bases and J 2 bases; bases outside gene matches: 4. In DNA, the CDR3 is TGTGCCAGCAGTGGGGACAGGGCGCCCTACGAGCAGTACTTC. Residues: CASSGDRAPYEQYF.